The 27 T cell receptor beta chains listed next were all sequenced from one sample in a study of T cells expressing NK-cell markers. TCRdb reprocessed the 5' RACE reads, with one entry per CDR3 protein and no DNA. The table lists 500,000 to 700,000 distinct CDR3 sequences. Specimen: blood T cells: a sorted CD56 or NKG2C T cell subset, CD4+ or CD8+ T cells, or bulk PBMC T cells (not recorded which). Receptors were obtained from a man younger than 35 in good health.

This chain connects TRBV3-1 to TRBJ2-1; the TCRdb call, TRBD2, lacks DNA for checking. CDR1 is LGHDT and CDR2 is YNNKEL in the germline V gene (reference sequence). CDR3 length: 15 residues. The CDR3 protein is CASSQSAGGSNEQFF.

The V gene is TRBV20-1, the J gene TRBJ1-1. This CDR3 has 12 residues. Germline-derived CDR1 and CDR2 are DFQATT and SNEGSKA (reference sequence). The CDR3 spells CSTVGRSTEAFF.

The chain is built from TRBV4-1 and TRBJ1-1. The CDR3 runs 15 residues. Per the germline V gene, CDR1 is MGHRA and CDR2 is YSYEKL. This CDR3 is CASSQVGRRNTEAFF.

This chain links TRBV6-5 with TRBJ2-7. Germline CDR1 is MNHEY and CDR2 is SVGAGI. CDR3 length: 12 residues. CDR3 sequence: CATQTGAYEQYF.

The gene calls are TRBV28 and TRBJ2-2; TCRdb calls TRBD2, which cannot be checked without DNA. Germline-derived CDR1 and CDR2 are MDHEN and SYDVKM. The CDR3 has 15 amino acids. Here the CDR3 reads CASKPSGRGSGELFF.

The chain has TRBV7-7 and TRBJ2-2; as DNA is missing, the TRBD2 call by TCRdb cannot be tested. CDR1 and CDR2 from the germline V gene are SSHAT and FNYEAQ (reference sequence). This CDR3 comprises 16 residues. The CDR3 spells CASSLDLADYTGELFF.

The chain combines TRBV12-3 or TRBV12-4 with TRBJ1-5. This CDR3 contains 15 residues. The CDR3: CASSLGGHRGQPQHF.

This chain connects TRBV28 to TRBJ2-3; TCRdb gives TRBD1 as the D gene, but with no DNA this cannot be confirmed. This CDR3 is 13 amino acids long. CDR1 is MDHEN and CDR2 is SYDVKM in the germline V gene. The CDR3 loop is CASRETGSDTQYF.

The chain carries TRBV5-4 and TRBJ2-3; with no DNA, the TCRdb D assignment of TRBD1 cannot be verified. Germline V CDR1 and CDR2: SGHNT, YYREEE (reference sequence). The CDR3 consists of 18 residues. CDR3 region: CASSGGQGRPTSTDTQYF.

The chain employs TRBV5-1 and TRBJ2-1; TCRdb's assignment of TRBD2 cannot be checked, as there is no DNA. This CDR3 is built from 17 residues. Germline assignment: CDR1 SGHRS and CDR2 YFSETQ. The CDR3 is CASSLGQLAGGPNEQFF.

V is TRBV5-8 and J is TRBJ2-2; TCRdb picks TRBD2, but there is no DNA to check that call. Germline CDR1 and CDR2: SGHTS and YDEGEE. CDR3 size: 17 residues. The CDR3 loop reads CASSLTGTSGSGGELFF. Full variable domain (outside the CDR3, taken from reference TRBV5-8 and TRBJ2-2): EAGVTQSPTHLIKTRGQQATLRCSPISGHTSVYWYQQALGLGLQFLLWYDEGEERNRGNFPPRFSGRQFPNYSSELNVNALELEDSALYLCASSLTGTSGSGGELFFGEGSRLTVL.

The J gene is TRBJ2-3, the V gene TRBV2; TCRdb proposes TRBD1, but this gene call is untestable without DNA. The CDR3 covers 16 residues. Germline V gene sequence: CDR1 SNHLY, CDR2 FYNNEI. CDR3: CASSPARDRGPDTQYF.

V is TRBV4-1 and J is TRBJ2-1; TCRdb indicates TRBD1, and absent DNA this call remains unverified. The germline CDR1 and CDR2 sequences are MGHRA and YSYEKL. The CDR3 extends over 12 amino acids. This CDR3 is CASSLGARGEFF.

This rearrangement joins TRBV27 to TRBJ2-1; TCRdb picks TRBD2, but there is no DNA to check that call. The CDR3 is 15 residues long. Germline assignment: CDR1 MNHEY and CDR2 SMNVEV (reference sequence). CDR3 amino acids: CASSSPGLVTDEQFF.

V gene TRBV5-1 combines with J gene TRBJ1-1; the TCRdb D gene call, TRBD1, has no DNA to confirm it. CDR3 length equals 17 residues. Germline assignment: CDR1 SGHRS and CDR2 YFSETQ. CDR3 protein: CASSSQGQGNFNTEAFF.

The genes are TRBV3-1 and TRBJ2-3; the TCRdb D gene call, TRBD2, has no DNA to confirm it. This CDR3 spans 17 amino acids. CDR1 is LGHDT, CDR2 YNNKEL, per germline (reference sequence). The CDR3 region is CASSQDGKAGVKDTQYF.

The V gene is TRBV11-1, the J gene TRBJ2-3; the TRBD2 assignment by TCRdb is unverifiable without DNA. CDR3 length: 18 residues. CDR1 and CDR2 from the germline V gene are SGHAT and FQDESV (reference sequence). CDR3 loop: CASSPQPRTSDRTDTQYF.

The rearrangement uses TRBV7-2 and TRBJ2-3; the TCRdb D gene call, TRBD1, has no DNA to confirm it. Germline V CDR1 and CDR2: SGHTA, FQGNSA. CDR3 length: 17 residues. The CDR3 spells CASSLGGSGTGVNTQYF.

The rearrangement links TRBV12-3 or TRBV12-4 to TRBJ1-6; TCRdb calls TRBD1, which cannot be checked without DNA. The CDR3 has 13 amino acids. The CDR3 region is CASSLTGASPLHF.

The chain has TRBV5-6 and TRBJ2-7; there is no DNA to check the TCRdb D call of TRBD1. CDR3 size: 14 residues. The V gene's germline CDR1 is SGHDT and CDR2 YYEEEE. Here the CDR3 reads CASTPPTNGFEQYF.

CDR3 residues: CASSDLAPGGETQYF. The chain combines TRBV25-1 with TRBJ2-5; TCRdb returns TRBD2, unconfirmable since there is no DNA. The CDR3 covers 15 residues. Germline CDR1 is MGHDK and CDR2 is SYGVNS.

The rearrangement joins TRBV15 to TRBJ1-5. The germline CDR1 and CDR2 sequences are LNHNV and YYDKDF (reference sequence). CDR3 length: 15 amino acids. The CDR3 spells CATSRDTTGDQPQHF.

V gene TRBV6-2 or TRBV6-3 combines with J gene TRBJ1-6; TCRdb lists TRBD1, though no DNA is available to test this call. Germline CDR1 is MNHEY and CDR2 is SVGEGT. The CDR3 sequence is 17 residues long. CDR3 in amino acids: CASSYEAAKSYNSPLHF.

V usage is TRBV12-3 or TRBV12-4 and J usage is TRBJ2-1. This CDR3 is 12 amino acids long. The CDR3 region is CASSPLAIEQFF.

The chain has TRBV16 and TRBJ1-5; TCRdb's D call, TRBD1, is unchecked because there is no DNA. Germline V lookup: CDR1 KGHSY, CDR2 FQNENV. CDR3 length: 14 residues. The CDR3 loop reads CASSQSAGNQPQHF.

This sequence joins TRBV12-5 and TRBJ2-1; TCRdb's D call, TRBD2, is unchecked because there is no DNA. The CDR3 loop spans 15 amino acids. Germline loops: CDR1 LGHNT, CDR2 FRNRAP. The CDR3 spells CASGLVPAGAGEQFF.

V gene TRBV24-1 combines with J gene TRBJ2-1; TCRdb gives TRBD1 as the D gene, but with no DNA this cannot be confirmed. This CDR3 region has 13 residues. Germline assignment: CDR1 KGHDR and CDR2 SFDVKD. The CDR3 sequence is CATEGQGWDEQFF.